This T cell receptor beta chain was captured in a study of read filtering for tumor transcriptome and immune sequencing. From around 440 ng of RNA, a library with molecular barcoded alpha/delta and beta/gamma adaptors was made. Each CDR3 protein gets one entry after TCRdb re-called the reads with MiXCR. The data contain under 80,000 distinct CDR3 sequences, roughly 19% of them seen just once; the ten biggest clones take up around an eighth. V was shortened by 7 bases and J by 6 bases, with 18 bases between the two germline ends. The length of the CDR3 is 14 residues. This clonotype occurred many times.

The TCR was taken from a donor older than 35 with multiple myeloma. The chain is built from TRBV12-3 or TRBV12-4 and TRBJ1-1; tentative D call: TRBD1 (5 bases). The source material was a population of CD138-negative cells sorted from bone marrow. The CDR3 here is CASTVDRSRAEAFF. Written as DNA, the CDR3 is TGTGCCAGCACCGTGGACCGGAGCAGGGCTGAAGCTTTCTTT.